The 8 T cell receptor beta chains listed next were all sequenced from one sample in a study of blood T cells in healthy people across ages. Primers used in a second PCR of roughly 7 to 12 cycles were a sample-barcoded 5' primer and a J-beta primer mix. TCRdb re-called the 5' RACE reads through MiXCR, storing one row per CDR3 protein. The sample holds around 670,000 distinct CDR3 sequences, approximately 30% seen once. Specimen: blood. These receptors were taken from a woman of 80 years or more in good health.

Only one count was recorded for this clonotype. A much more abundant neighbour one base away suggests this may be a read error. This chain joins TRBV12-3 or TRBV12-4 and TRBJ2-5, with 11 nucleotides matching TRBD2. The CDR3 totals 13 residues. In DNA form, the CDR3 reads TGTGCCGGCAGTCCAGGACTAGCGGGTCAAAAGTACTTC. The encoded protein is CAGSPGLAGQKYF.

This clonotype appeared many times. CDR3 nucleotides: TGCAGTGCTAGAGATCAGAGGGAGTGGGTTTATGGCTACACCTTC. This gives the protein CSARDQREWVYGYTF. The chain has TRBV20-1 and TRBJ1-2; D not resolved. Trimming pared 0 bases from V and 5 bases from J, leaving 16 bases between. Germline V gene data show CDR1 as DFQATT and CDR2 as SNEGSKA (reference sequence). The CDR3 runs to 15 residues.

Here the CDR3 reads CASSPRRGKNTEAFF. The CDR3 coding sequence is TGTGCCAGCAGCCCAAGACGCGGGAAGAACACTGAAGCTTTCTTT. V and J are TRBV11-2 and TRBJ1-1, with D unclear. V was cut by 5 bases and J by 1 base, with 14 bases left in between. The CDR3 has 15 residues. Germline CDR1 is SGHAT and CDR2 is FQNNGV.

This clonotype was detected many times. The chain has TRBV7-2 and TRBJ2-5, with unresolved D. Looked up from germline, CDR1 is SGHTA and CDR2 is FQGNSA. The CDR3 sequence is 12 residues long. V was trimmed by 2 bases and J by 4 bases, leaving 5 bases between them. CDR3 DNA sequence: TGTGCCAGCAGCTTATTATCAGAGACCCAGTACTTC. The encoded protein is CASSLLSETQYF.

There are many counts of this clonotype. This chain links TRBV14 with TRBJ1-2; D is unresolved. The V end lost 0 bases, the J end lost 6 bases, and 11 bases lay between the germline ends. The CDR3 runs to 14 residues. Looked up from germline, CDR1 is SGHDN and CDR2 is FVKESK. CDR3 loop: CASSQEPPTDGYTF. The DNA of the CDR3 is TGTGCCAGCAGCCAAGAACCCCCTACGGATGGCTACACCTTC. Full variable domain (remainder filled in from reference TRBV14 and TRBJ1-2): EAGVTQFPSHSVIEKGQTVTLRCDPISGHDNLYWYRRVMGKEIKFLLHFVKESKQDESGMPNNRFLAERTGGTYSTLKVQPAELEDSGVYFCASSQEPPTDGYTFGSGTRLTVV.

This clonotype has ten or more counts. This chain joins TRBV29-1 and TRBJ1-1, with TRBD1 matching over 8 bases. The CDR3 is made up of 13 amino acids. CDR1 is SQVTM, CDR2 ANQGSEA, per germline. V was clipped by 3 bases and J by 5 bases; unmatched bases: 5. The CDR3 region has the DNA TGCAGCGTTGACACAGGGGGAGGGACTGAAGCTTTCTTT. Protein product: CSVDTGGGTEAFF.

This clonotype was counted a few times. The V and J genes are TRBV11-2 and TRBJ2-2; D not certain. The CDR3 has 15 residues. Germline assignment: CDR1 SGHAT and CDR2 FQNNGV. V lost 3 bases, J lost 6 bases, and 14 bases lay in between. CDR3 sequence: CASSFSDLWAGELFF. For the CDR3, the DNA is TGTGCCAGCAGCTTTTCAGATCTTTGGGCCGGGGAGCTGTTTTTT.

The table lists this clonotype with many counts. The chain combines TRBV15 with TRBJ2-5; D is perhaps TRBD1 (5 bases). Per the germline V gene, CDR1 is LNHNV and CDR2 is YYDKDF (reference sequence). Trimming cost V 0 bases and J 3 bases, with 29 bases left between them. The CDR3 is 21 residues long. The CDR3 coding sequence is TGTGCCACCAGCAGAGACGAGCTGGGGATCAGGGTTAGGCATGGAGAAGAGACCCAGTACTTC. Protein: CATSRDELGIRVRHGEETQYF.